This is a list of T cell receptor beta chains from one sample in a study of cytomegalovirus exposure and HLA in healthy donors. Generated by immunoSEQ multiplex PCR, the TCRdb table keeps only in-frame clones and is missing some. There are over 85,000 clones in the sample; around 87% occur only once, and about 1.8% lies in the top ten. Sample: PBMCs. These receptors were obtained from a man aged 40-49 years in good health and CMV-seronegative. Both conserved end residues are part of each CDR3. The D gene is left open where the match is weak. Clone size appears in some rows only: once, few, many, or a class for an expanded clone.

DNA	CDR3	D	J	size	V
TGTGCCAGCAGACAAATCGCTAACCTCACGATGTTTTTT	CASRQIANLTMFF	-	TRBJ2-2	-	TRBV4-2
TGTGCCAGCAGCTTAACTCCCACAGGGAAGAACACTGAAGCTTTCTTT	CASSLTPTGKNTEAFF	-	TRBJ1-1	-	TRBV7-2
TGTGCCAGCAGCGACACGGGGTTCTACGAGCAGTACTTC	CASSDTGFYEQYF	-	TRBJ2-7	-	TRBV5-4
TGCGCCACCGGATTTGGGACAGAAAACACTGAAGCTTTCTTT	CATGFGTENTEAFF	TRBD1	TRBJ1-1	-	TRBV5-1
TGTGCCAGCAGCCAAACAGGGAATCAGCCCCAGCATTTT	CASSQTGNQPQHF	-	TRBJ1-5	-	TRBV6-5
TGTGCCAGCAGCGTAACCGGGGGGGTAACAGATACGCAGTATTTT	CASSVTGGVTDTQYF	TRBD2	TRBJ2-3	-	TRBV9
TGTGCCAGCAGTGTACAGGCCAATCAGCCCCAGCATTTT	CASSVQANQPQHF	-	TRBJ1-5	-	TRBV6-4
TGTGCCAGCAGCCTCGACAGCCTCTCTGGGGCCAACGTCCTGACTTTC	CASSLDSLSGANVLTF	-	TRBJ2-6	-	TRBV5-6
TGTGCCAGTAGTATTACGGTCTCCTACGAGCAGTACTTC	CASSITVSYEQYF	-	TRBJ2-7	-	TRBV19
TGTGCCAGCAGCCCTGACAGGGGGGCGACTGAAGCTTTCTTT	CASSPDRGATEAFF	TRBD1	TRBJ1-1	-	TRBV6-5
TGTGCCAGCAGCAAGGGACTAGCGGGGGGCACAGATACGCAGTATTTT	CASSKGLAGGTDTQYF	TRBD2	TRBJ2-3	-	TRBV5-4
TGTGCCAGCAGTTCGGACAGGGAAATCAATACGCAGTATTTT	CASSSDREINTQYF	TRBD1	TRBJ2-3	-	TRBV28
TGTGCCAGCAGTGAGGGGACTAGCGGGGGATCGAAAGAGACCCAGTACTTC	CASSEGTSGGSKETQYF	TRBD2	TRBJ2-5	once	TRBV6-1
TGTGCCAGCAGCTTTACCGGGACAGGGAGCTCCTACGAGCAGTACTTC	CASSFTGTGSSYEQYF	TRBD1	TRBJ2-7	-	TRBV5-4
TGTGCCAGCAGTTTGGCGGGCAGACACACTGAAGCTTTCTTT	CASSLAGRHTEAFF	-	TRBJ1-1	-	TRBV28
TGTGCCAGCGCGATACAGGGGAGTCCGGGAAACACCATATATTTT	CASAIQGSPGNTIYF	TRBD1	TRBJ1-3	-	TRBV6-5
TGCGCCAGCAGCTTAGGGGGGGGACAGGGGCAAGAGACCCAGTACTTC	CASSLGGGQGQETQYF	TRBD1	TRBJ2-5	-	TRBV5-1
TGTGCCAGCAGCTTAGTTGAGGGAGACTATGGCTACACCTTC	CASSLVEGDYGYTF	-	TRBJ1-2	-	TRBV7-2
TGTGCCAGCAGGGTCGGACAGGGAGTGGATACGCAGTATTTT	CASRVGQGVDTQYF	TRBD1	TRBJ2-3	-	TRBV6-1
TGTGCCACCAGCAGAGATCCGGGACAGAGCACAGATACGCAGTATTTT	CATSRDPGQSTDTQYF	TRBD1	TRBJ2-3	few	TRBV15
TGCGCCAGCAGCCTGTTTGGGCTCCAGGGGACTGAAGCTTTCTTT	CASSLFGLQGTEAFF	-	TRBJ1-1	-	TRBV5-1
TGTGCCAGCCGTGAACTGAGTGCCTATGGCTACACCTTC	CASRELSAYGYTF	-	TRBJ1-2	-	TRBV6-5
TGCGCCAGCAGCCTCCTTAGCGGGGGAAACAATGAGCAGTTCTTC	CASSLLSGGNNEQFF	TRBD2	TRBJ2-1	-	TRBV5-1
TGTGCCAGCAGCGGGGCGGGCAATCAGCCCCAGCATTTT	CASSGAGNQPQHF	-	TRBJ1-5	-	TRBV13
TGCGCCAGCAGCCCATGGGGGCGGGGGGGGTCAGAGACCCAGTACTTC	CASSPWGRGGSETQYF	TRBD2	TRBJ2-5	-	TRBV4-1
TGTGCCAGCAGCCCCCGTCCCACTAGCACAGATACGCAGTATTTT	CASSPRPTSTDTQYF	-	TRBJ2-3	-	TRBV9
TGTGCCAGCAGTCCAGGGGGTGGTCGGAATGGCTACACCTTC	CASSPGGGRNGYTF	TRBD1	TRBJ1-2	-	TRBV6-5
TGTGCCTGGACCGGACAGGGGGCCGGCTCTGGGGCCAACGTCCTGACTTTC	CAWTGQGAGSGANVLTF	TRBD1	TRBJ2-6	-	TRBV30
TGTGCCAGCAGTAGGTGGGCCTCGGTGGGGGAGCTGTTTTTT	CASSRWASVGELFF	-	TRBJ2-2	-	TRBV27
TGTGCCAGCAGCTTGGTCGGCAGCGTATACACCGGGGAGCTGTTTTTT	CASSLVGSVYTGELFF	-	TRBJ2-2	-	TRBV5-8
TGCGCCAGCAGCTCGGGACAGGGGGTCAATTATGGCTACACCTTC	CASSSGQGVNYGYTF	TRBD1	TRBJ1-2	-	TRBV5-1
TGTGCCAGCAGCCCTCAGGGGGTGGGTAATGAAAAACTGTTTTTT	CASSPQGVGNEKLFF	TRBD1	TRBJ1-4	-	TRBV7-8
TGTGCTAGTGGAAGGGGACAAGATGGGACTGAAGCTTTCTTT	CASGRGQDGTEAFF	-	TRBJ1-1	-	TRBV12-5
TGCGCCAGCAGCCCCGCCGGCAGGGGTCTGCAAAAACTGTTTTTT	CASSPAGRGLQKLFF	-	TRBJ1-4	-	TRBV5-1
TGTGCCAGCAGGGCGGGACTAGCGGGGGTGGAGACCCAGTACTTC	CASRAGLAGVETQYF	TRBD2	TRBJ2-5	once	TRBV5-8
TGTGCCAGCAGCCAAGAATCCCGGACAGCAAATACTAACTATGGCTACACCTTC	CASSQESRTANTNYGYTF	-	TRBJ1-2	-	TRBV4-2
TGTGCCAGCAGCTTAGAGGGACTCAGCACAGATACGCAGTATTTT	CASSLEGLSTDTQYF	-	TRBJ2-3	-	TRBV7-9
TGTGCCAGCAGTTTGGGGGGACGGAGCACTGAAGCTTTCTTT	CASSLGGRSTEAFF	-	TRBJ1-1	-	TRBV28
TGTGCCAGCAGCTTGTGGCTAGCGGGGGCCTACGAGCAGTACTTC	CASSLWLAGAYEQYF	TRBD2	TRBJ2-7	-	TRBV7-2
TGTGCCAGCTCACCGTCCCCAGGGGCCAATCAGCCCCAGCATTTT	CASSPSPGANQPQHF	-	TRBJ1-5	-	TRBV18
TGTGCCAGCAGCGCCGCTAGCGGGGGACCAGATACGCAGTATTTT	CASSAASGGPDTQYF	TRBD2	TRBJ2-3	-	TRBV2
TGTGCCAGCAGTGGGATCCGGGGTGCCACTGAAGCTTTCTTT	CASSGIRGATEAFF	-	TRBJ1-1	few	TRBV6-5
TGTGCCAGCAGTTTATTTTTTGGGGGGGGGCGGACTAACTATGGCTACACCTTC	CASSLFFGGGRTNYGYTF	-	TRBJ1-2	-	TRBV28
TGTGCCAGCAGCGGGGGAGGAGGCGGGGGCTATGGCTACACCTTC	CASSGGGGGGYGYTF	-	TRBJ1-2	-	TRBV9
TGCAGCGTGAGCAGGGGCACTGAAGCTTTCTTT	CSVSRGTEAFF	-	TRBJ1-1	-	TRBV29-1
TGTGCCAGCAGTACACCATTCGGGGTCAATGAGCAGTTCTTC	CASSTPFGVNEQFF	-	TRBJ2-1	-	TRBV27
TGTGCCAGCAGCTTTAGAGGGAGTCAGCCCCAGCATTTT	CASSFRGSQPQHF	-	TRBJ1-5	-	TRBV7-2
TGTGCCAGCAGCCGCTCAAGGGAGGAAAAACTGTTTTTT	CASSRSREEKLFF	-	TRBJ1-4	-	TRBV7-8
TGTGCCATCAGTGACTCAGGGGGCCCCTACAATGAGCAGTTCTTC	CAISDSGGPYNEQFF	TRBD1	TRBJ2-1	-	TRBV10-3